This entry lists 10 T cell receptor beta chains sequenced from one sample in a study of post-analysis software for immune sequencing data. Unique molecular identifiers had been added to the TCR beta cDNA libraries. TCRdb passed the PCR reads through MiXCR, listing each CDR3 protein once. This sample has roughly 170,000 distinct CDR3 sequences, with around 28% found just once. Antigens for these TCRs are unknown. Study conclusions and caveats: Roughly five TRBV segments appeared more often in patients than in controls, and TRBV5-6, TRBV5-1 and TRBV20-1 were among these.

What was sequenced was blood. All receptors come from a girl aged 10-17 years with multiple sclerosis.

This clonotype has just a few counts. The rearrangement uses TRBV29-1 and TRBJ1-1, with D perhaps TRBD1 (6 bases). This CDR3 spans 12 amino acids. Between the trimmed V and J ends, which lost 6 bases and 5 bases, there was a span of 13 bases. Germline V gene data show CDR1 as SQVTM and CDR2 as ANQGSEA. The DNA of the CDR3 is TGCAGCGTCCCCACGGGGGCTACTGAAGCTTTCTTT. Translating gives CSVPTGATEAFF.

The chain joins TRBV5-1 to TRBJ1-1, with TRBD1 as a possible D gene (5 bases). Germline values: CDR1 SGHRS, CDR2 YFSETQ. This CDR3 is built from 14 residues. V lost 4 bases to trimming and J lost 1 base, with 11 bases between them. CDR3 sequence: CASSVGGGNTEAFF. CDR3 coding DNA: TGCGCCAGCAGCGTGGGGGGAGGGAACACTGAAGCTTTCTTT.

In regard to this clonotype: The junction departs from the called germline gene at one end, perhaps through a read error. This rearrangement joins TRBV10-2 to TRBJ2-1; no clear D gene. Germline assignment: CDR1 WSHSY and CDR2 SAAADI. There are 14 residues in the CDR3. The CDR3 bases are TGCACCAGCACGGACGCCAGCTCCTACAATGAGCAGTTCTTC. It encodes CTSTDASSYNEQFF.

This clonotype was recorded many times. This chain links TRBV4-2 with TRBJ1-1; D is unclear. Trimming took 2 bases from V and 3 from J, leaving 4 bases between them. The germline CDR1 and CDR2 sequences are LGHNA and YNFKEQ. The CDR3 length is 12 residues. The CDR3 is CASSQLDTEAFF. The CDR3 coding sequence is TGTGCCAGCAGCCAATTGGACACTGAAGCTTTCTTT.

With respect to this clonotype: This may stem from a read error, because a much larger clone lies one nucleotide away. J is TRBJ2-5 and V is TRBV7-2; 7 bases match TRBD1. The CDR3 is 13 residues long. The germline V gene has CDR1 SGHTA and CDR2 FQGNSA. The CDR3 spells CASSLEGAEAQYF. The CDR3 DNA reads TGTGCCAGCAGCTTAGAGGGGGCAGAGGCCCAGTACTTC.

The gene calls are TRBV4-1 and TRBJ1-2; D is perhaps TRBD1 (6 bases). Germline V gene sequence: CDR1 MGHRA, CDR2 YSYEKL. This CDR3 contains 16 residues. Trimming left V 4 bases short and J 2 bases short, with 17 bases between. The CDR3 is CASSPTITDRNYGYTF. CDR3 in DNA: TGCGCCAGCAGCCCCACAATTACAGACAGGAACTATGGCTACACCTTC.

This clonotype was recorded at least ten times. This chain uses TRBV27 with TRBJ2-3, with 12 bases aligning to TRBD2. The J segment lost 4 bases and the V segment lost 2 bases, leaving 4 bases of the junction unmatched. Germline lookup yields CDR1 MNHEY and CDR2 SMNVEV (reference sequence). The CDR3 runs to 16 residues. The CDR3 here is CASSLLLAGGSDTQYF. The DNA for the CDR3 is TGTGCCAGCAGTTTACTACTAGCGGGAGGATCAGATACGCAGTATTTT.

The CDR3 DNA follows: TGTGCCAGCAGCTTAGTTGGGGAGGTTGATGGCTACACCTTC. It codes for CASSLVGEVDGYTF. The chain employs TRBV7-8 and TRBJ1-2; no reliable D call. This CDR3 is 14 amino acids long. Germline CDR1 SGHVS, CDR2 FQNEAQ. V gave up 1 base and J gave up 6 bases, with 12 bases separating them. The complete variable domain, with remaining parts taken from reference TRBV7-8 and TRBJ1-2, reads GAGVSQSPRYKVAKRGQDVALRCDPISGHVSLFWYQQALGQGPEFLTYFQNEAQLDKSGLPSDRFFAERPEGSVSTLKIQRTQQEDSAVYLCASSLVGEVDGYTFGSGTRLTVV.

This clonotype was counted at least ten times. The chain recombines TRBV20-1 with TRBJ2-5; 10 nucleotides align to TRBD2. Germline lookup yields CDR1 DFQATT and CDR2 SNEGSKA (reference sequence). The CDR3 is made up of 14 amino acids. The J segment lost 11 bases and the V segment lost 2 bases, leaving 11 bases of the junction unmatched. DNA of the CDR3: TGCAGTGCTAGAATCAGCGGGAGGGCGGAAGAGCAGTACTTC. This codes for CSARISGRAEEQYF.

The chain combines TRBV5-6 with TRBJ2-7; D possibly corresponds to TRBD1 (5 bases). Germline values: CDR1 SGHDT, CDR2 YYEEEE. The CDR3 runs to 13 residues. V was shortened by 3 bases and J by 2 bases, with 9 bases between the two germline ends. The CDR3 here is CASSSDTTYEQYF. The CDR3 coding sequence is TGTGCCAGCAGCTCGGACACAACCTACGAGCAGTACTTC.